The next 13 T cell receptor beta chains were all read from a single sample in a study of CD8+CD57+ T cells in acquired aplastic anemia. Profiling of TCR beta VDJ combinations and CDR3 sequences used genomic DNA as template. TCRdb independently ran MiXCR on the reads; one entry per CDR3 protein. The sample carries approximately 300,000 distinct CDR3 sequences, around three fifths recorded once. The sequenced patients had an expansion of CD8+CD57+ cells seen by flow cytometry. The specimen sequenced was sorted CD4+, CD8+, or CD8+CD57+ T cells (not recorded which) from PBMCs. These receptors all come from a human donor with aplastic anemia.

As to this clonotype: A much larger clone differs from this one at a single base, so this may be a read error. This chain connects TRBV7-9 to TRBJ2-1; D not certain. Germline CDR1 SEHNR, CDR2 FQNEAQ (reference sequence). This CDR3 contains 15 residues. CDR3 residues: CASSSLRSSYNEQLF. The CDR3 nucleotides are TGTGCCAGCAGTTCGTTGCGGAGCTCCTACAATGAGCAGCTCTTC.

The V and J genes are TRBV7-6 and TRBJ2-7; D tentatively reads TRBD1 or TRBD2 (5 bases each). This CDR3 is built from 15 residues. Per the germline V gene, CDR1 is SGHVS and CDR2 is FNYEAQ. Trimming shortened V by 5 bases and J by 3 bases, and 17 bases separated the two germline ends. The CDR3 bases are TGTGCCAGCAGCCCCCGGGCCGGGGCAGACTACGAGCAGTACTTC. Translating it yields CASSPRAGADYEQYF.

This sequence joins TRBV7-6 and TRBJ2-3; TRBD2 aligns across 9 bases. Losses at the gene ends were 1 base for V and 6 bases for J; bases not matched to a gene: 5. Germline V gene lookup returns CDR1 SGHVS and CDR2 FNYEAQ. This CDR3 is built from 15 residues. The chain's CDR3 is CASSLGGGAPDTQYF. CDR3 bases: TGTGCCAGCAGCTTAGGCGGGGGGGCTCCCGATACGCAGTATTTT.

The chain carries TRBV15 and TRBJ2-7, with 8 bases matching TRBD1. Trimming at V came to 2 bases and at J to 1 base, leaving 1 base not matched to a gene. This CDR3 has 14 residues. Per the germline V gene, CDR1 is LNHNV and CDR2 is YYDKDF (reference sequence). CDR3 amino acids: CATSRRDRSYEQYF. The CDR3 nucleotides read TGTGCCACCAGCAGACGGGACAGGTCCTACGAGCAGTACTTC.

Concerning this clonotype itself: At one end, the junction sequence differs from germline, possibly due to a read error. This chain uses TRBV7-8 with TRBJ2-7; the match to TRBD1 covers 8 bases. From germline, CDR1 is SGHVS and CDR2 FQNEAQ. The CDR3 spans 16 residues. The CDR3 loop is CASSPHAGQGSFEQYF. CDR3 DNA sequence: TGTGCCAGCAGCCCCCACGCAGGACAGGGCTCCTTCGAGCAGTACTTC.

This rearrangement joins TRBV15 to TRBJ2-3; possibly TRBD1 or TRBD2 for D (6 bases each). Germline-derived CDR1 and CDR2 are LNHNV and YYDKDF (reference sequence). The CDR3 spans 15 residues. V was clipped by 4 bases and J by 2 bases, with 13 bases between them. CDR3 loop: CATSTRGDLTDTQYF. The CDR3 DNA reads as TGTGCCACCAGCACGAGGGGGGATCTCACAGATACGCAGTATTTT.

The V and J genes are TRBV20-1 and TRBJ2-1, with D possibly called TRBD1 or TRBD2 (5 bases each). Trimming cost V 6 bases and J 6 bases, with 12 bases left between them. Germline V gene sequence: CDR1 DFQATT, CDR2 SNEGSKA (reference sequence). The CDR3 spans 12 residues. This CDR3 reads CSAVGPANEQFF. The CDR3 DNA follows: TGCAGTGCAGTGGGACCTGCCAATGAGCAGTTCTTC.

The CDR3 DNA sequence: TGTGCCAGCAGCTTAGTGGCAGGGGTAAACTCTGGAAACACCTTC. This encodes CASSLVAGVNSGNTF. This chain joins TRBV7-8 and TRBJ1-2; D is possibly TRBD1 (6 bases). Trimming pared 1 base from V and 12 bases from J, leaving 21 bases between. Looked up from germline, CDR1 is SGHVS and CDR2 is FQNEAQ. The CDR3 has 15 amino acids.

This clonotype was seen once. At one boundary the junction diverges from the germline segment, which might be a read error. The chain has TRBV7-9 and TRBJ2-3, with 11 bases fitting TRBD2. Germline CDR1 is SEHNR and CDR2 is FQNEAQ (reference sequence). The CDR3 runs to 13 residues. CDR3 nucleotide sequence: TGTGCCAGCAGCTTAGGATTAGCGGGAGGGCGGCATTTT. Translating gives CASSLGLAGGRHF.

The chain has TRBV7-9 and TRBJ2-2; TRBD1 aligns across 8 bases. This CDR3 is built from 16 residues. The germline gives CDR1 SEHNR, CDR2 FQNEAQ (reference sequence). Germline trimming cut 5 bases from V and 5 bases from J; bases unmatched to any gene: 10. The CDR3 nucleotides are TGTGCCAGCAGCCTAGGTCGGACAGGGAGGACCGGGGAGCTGTTTTTT. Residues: CASSLGRTGRTGELFF.

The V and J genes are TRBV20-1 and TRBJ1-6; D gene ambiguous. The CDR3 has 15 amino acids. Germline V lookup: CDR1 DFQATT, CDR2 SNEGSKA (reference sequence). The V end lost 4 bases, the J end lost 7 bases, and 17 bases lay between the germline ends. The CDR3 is CSAKRTSGRNSPLHF. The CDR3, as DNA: TGCAGTGCTAAAAGGACTAGCGGGAGGAATTCACCCCTCCACTTT.

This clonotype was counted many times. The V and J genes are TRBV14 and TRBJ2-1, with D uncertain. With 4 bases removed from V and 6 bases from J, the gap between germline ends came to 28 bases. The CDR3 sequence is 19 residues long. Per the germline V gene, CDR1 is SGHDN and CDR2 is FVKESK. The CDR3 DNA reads TGTGCCAGCAGCCTTGGTTGGCCATCAGCGCGGCAAGACCTCAATGAGCAGTTCTTC. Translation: CASSLGWPSARQDLNEQFF.

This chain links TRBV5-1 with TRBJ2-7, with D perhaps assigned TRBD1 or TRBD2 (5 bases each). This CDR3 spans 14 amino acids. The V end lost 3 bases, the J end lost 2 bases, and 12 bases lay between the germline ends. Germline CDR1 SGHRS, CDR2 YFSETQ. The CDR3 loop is CASSSGTLPYEQYF. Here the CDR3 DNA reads TGCGCCAGCAGCTCCGGGACGCTTCCCTACGAGCAGTACTTC. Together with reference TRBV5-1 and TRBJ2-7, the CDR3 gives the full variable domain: KAGVTQTPRYLIKTRGQQVTLSCSPISGHRSVSWYQQTPGQGLQFLFEYFSETQRNKGNFPGRFSGRQFSNSRSEMNVSTLELGDSALYLCASSSGTLPYEQYFGPGTRLTVT.